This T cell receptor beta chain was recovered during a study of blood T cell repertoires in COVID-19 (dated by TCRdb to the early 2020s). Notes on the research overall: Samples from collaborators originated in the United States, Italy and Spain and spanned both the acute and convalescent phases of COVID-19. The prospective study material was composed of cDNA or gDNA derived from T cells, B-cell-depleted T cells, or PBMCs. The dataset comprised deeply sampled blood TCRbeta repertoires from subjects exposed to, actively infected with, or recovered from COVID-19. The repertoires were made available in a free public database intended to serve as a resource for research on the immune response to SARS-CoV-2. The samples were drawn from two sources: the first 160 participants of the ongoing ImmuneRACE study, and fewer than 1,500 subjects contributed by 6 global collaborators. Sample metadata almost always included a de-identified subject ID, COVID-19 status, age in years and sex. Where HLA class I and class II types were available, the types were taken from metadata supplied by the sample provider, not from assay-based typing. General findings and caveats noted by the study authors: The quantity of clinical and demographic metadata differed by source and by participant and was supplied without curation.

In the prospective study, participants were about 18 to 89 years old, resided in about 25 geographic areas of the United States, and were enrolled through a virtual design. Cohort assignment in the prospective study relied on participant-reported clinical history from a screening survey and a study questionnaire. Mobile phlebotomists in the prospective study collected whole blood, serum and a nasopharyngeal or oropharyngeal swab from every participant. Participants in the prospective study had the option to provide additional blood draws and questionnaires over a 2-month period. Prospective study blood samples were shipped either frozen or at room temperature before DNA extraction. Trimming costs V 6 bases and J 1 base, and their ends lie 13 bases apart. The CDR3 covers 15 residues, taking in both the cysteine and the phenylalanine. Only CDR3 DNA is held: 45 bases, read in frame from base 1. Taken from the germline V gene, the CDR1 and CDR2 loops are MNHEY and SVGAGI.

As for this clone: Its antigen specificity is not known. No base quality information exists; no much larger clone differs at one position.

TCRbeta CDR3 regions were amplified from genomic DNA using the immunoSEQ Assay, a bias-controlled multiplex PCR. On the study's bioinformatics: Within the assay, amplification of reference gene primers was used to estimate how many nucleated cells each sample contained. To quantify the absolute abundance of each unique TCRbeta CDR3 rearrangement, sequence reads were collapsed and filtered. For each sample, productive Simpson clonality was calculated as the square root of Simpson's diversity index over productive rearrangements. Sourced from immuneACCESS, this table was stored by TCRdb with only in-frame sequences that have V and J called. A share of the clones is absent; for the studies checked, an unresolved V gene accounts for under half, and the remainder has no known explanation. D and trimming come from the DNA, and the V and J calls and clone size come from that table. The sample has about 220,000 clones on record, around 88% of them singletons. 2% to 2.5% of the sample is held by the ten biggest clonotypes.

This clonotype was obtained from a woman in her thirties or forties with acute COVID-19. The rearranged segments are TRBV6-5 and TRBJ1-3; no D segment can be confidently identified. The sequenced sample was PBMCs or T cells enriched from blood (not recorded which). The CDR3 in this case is CASSLAGSSGNTIYF. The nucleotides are TGTGCCAGCAGCTTAGCCGGATCATCTGGAAACACCATATATTTT.